This TCR beta chain is from a study of cytomegalovirus exposure and HLA in healthy donors. In germline, CDR1 is MNHEY, CDR2 SMNVEV (reference sequence). CDR3 size: 16 residues. The J segment lost 2 bases and the V segment lost 4 bases, leaving 3 bases of the junction unmatched. Here immunoSEQ multiplex PCR was the method, and the copy in TCRdb shows in-frame clones only, minus some. This table holds about 300,000 clones, 70% to 90% found once. Sequencing input: PBMCs. The TCR was taken from a woman aged 18-35 years in good health and CMV-seronegative. This chain connects TRBV27 to TRBJ1-3; 12 nucleotides agree with TRBD1. This chain's CDR3 is CASSSGTGGTGNTIYF. The CDR3 DNA is TGTGCCAGCAGTTCGGGGACAGGGGGCACTGGAAACACCATATATTTT.